These 16 T cell receptor beta chains originate from one sample sequenced in a study of post-analysis software for immune sequencing data. Notes on the study in general: TRBV5-6, TRBV5-1 and TRBV20-1 belonged to a set of about five TRBV segments that were more frequent in patients than controls.

Antigens of these TCRs are unknown. TCR beta libraries were prepared from cDNA with unique molecular identifiers. One entry per CDR3 protein results from TCRdb running MiXCR on the PCR reads. The repertoire includes 650,000 to 850,000 distinct CDR3 sequences, 53% of them detected once, and approximately 4.2% sits in the top ten. The specimen was blood. Receptors originate from a girl aged 10-17 years with multiple sclerosis.

This clonotype was recorded a few times. The chain joins TRBV10-3 to TRBJ1-6; 7 bases fit TRBD1. CDR1 and CDR2 (germline): ENHRY, SYGVKD. V gave up 9 bases and J gave up 1 base; unmatched junction bases: 3. CDR3 size: 14 residues. As DNA, the CDR3 is TGTGCCATTACAGGGGAGTCCTATAATTCACCCCTCCACTTT. Protein product: CAITGESYNSPLHF.

J is TRBJ2-4 and V is TRBV7-8; D possibly corresponds to TRBD1 (6 bases). Trimming took off 4 bases at V and 7 bases at J, with 20 bases between the two ends. The CDR3 totals 16 residues. Germline V gives CDR1 SGHVS, CDR2 FQNEAQ. The CDR3 loop reads CASSSSSHRVWNIQYF. The CDR3 coding sequence is TGTGCCAGCAGCTCCTCTTCACACAGGGTGTGGAACATTCAGTACTTC.

The sample holds a few counts of this clonotype. V usage is TRBV15 and J usage is TRBJ2-1; TRBD1 agrees at 11 bases. CDR3 length equals 19 residues. Trimming took 3 bases from V and 7 from J; bases not matched to a gene: 17. CDR1 is LNHNV, CDR2 YYDKDF, per germline (reference sequence). DNA of the CDR3: TGTGCCACCAGCAGCCTGGGAGAGGACAGGGGGCCCTCGTATAATGAGCAGTTCTTC. It translates to CATSSLGEDRGPSYNEQFF.

The table lists this clonotype with a few counts. The chain is built from TRBV7-6 and TRBJ2-1; D is perhaps TRBD1 (6 bases). Germline values: CDR1 SGHVS, CDR2 FNYEAQ. Trimming pared 4 bases from V and 9 bases from J, leaving 16 bases between. The CDR3 runs to 14 residues. The CDR3 DNA follows: TGTGCCAGCAGCTCAATAACGGGGACATTTGAGCAGTTCTTC. It codes for CASSSITGTFEQFF. Using reference TRBV7-6 and TRBJ2-1 for the parts outside the CDR3, the full variable domain is GAGVSQSPRYKVTKRGQDVALRCDPISGHVSLYWYRQALGQGPEFLTYFNYEAQQDKSGLPNDRFSAERPEGSISTLTIQRTEQRDSAMYRCASSSITGTFEQFFGPGTRLTVL.

The CDR3 reads CSATPTPGLAGGPHYNEQFF. The CDR3 bases are TGCAGTGCTACACCAACCCCGGGACTAGCGGGGGGTCCACACTACAATGAGCAGTTCTTC. The chain is built from TRBV20-1 and TRBJ2-1; 15 bases match TRBD2. Germline values: CDR1 DFQATT, CDR2 SNEGSKA (reference sequence). This CDR3 spans 20 amino acids. The J segment lost 3 bases and the V segment lost 4 bases, leaving 16 bases of the junction unmatched.

This chain connects TRBV12-3 or TRBV12-4 to TRBJ2-5; D perhaps matches TRBD2 (6 bases). CDR3 length equals 12 residues. The ends were cut back, 8 bases at V and 6 bases at J, with 13 bases in the middle. CDR3 nucleotide sequence: TGTGCCAGCTCTGAGCGGGCGCAGACCCAGTACTTC. It encodes CASSERAQTQYF.

V is TRBV15 and J is TRBJ1-5, with D hard to call. In germline, CDR1 is LNHNV, CDR2 YYDKDF (reference sequence). Trimming shortened V by 6 bases and J by 5 bases, and 8 bases separated the two germline ends. CDR3 length: 12 residues. The chain's CDR3 is CATSPNHQPQHF. The DNA for the CDR3 is TGTGCCACCAGTCCGAACCATCAGCCCCAGCATTTT.

This chain links TRBV27 with TRBJ2-5, with D perhaps assigned TRBD1 or TRBD2 (5 bases each). Trimming removed 3 bases from V and 4 bases from J, with 15 bases in between. This CDR3 comprises 15 residues. The germline V gene has CDR1 MNHEY and CDR2 SMNVEV (reference sequence). This chain's CDR3 is CASSLIQEGRETQYF. The CDR3 nucleotides read TGTGCCAGCAGTTTGATACAAGAGGGGAGAGAGACCCAGTACTTC.

The chain uses TRBV7-8 and TRBJ1-4, with TRBD1 as a possible D gene (6 bases). There are 17 residues in the CDR3. CDR1 is SGHVS and CDR2 is FQNEAQ in the germline V gene. With 1 base removed from V and 2 bases from J, the gap between germline ends came to 14 bases. As DNA, the CDR3 is TGTGCCAGCAGCTTAGAGGGCGGGGGCTACACTAATGAAAAACTGTTTTTT. Translated: CASSLEGGGYTNEKLFF.

This clonotype was seen a handful of times. The chain links TRBV29-1 to TRBJ1-2, with 7 nucleotides matching TRBD1. In germline, CDR1 is SQVTM, CDR2 ANQGSEA. J was trimmed by 4 bases and V by 6 bases; bases with no gene match: 5. The CDR3 consists of 12 residues. The CDR3 protein is CSVADRVYGYTF. CDR3 coding DNA: TGCAGCGTGGCTGACAGGGTCTATGGCTACACCTTC.

This chain connects TRBV5-1 to TRBJ1-5; D unresolved. The V end lost 3 bases, the J end lost 9 bases, and 13 bases lay between the germline ends. Germline CDR1 SGHRS, CDR2 YFSETQ. CDR3 length: 13 residues. CDR3 loop: CASSSGSEGPQHF. CDR3 sequence (DNA): TGCGCCAGCAGCTCGGGGTCCGAGGGGCCCCAGCATTTT.

The chain uses TRBV29-1 and TRBJ2-7, with TRBD1 as a possible D gene (6 bases). Germline loops: CDR1 SQVTM, CDR2 ANQGSEA. Trimming took 6 bases from V and 3 from J, leaving 15 bases between them. The CDR3 has 13 residues. DNA of the CDR3: TGCAGCGTGGACAGCCCTTCGGGCTACGAGCAGTACTTC. It translates to CSVDSPSGYEQYF.

This sequence joins TRBV2 and TRBJ2-1; 9 bases are a match to TRBD1. Trimming removed 4 bases from V and 3 bases from J; junction bases left unmatched: 4. This CDR3 region has 15 residues. Germline CDR1 SNHLY, CDR2 FYNNEI. The CDR3 DNA reads as TGTGCCAGCAGTGCCACAGGGGGCGACTACAATGAGCAGTTCTTC. This sequence encodes CASSATGGDYNEQFF.

Here the CDR3 DNA reads TGTGCCATCAGTGATGTTGCTAGCGGGTCAAATGAGCAGTTCTTC. Translated, it gives CAISDVASGSNEQFF. The chain has TRBV10-3 and TRBJ2-1; TRBD2 agrees at 8 bases. V lost 3 bases and J lost 7; bases outside the gene matches: 8. The CDR3 has 15 residues. The germline CDR1 and CDR2 sequences are ENHRY and SYGVKD.

Notes on this clonotype: A junction boundary mismatches the germline segment, possibly from a read error. The CDR3 loop reads CSAGTSGSNLGEAQYF. The CDR3 DNA reads TGCAGCGCTGGGACTAGCGGGAGTAATCTGGGAGAGGCCCAGTACTTC. V gene TRBV29-1 combines with J gene TRBJ2-5; TRBD2 agrees at 14 bases. The CDR3 totals 16 residues. CDR1 is SQVTM and CDR2 is ANQGSEA in the germline V gene.

V is TRBV6-2 or TRBV6-3 and J is TRBJ2-4, with D possibly being TRBD2 (6 bases). The CDR3 consists of 17 residues. CDR1 and CDR2 from the germline V gene are MNHEY and SVGEGT. V was trimmed by 5 bases and J by 0 bases, leaving 17 bases between them. The CDR3 DNA is TGTGCCAGCAGTACGAACGGAGGGTTGCGAGCCAAAAACATTCAGTACTTC. Protein sequence: CASSTNGGLRAKNIQYF.